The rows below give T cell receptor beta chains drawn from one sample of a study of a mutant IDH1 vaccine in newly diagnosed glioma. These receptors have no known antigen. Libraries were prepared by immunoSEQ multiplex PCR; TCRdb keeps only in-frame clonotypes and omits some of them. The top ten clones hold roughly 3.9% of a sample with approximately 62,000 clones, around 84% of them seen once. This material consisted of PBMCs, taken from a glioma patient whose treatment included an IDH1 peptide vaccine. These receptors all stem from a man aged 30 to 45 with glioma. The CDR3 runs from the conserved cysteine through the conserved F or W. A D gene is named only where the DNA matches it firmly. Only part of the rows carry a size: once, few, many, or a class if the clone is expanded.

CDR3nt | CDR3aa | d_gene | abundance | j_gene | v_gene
TGTGCCAGCAGCTCACGACAGGGGATGAACACTGAAGCTTTCTTT | CASSSRQGMNTEAFF | TRBD1 | . | TRBJ1-1 | TRBV5-6
TGTGCCAGCAGGCCTACCACAGGGGCGGGCTATAATTCACCCCTCCACTTT | CASRPTTGAGYNSPLHF | TRBD1 | . | TRBJ1-6 | TRBV28
TGTGCCAGCAGCTTGGACAGGGGGATCTATGGCTACACCTTC | CASSLDRGIYGYTF | TRBD1 | . | TRBJ1-2 | TRBV5-4
TGCGCCAGCACCGACAGTTTGAATCAGCCCCAGCATTTT | CASTDSLNQPQHF | . | . | TRBJ1-5 | TRBV10-2
TGTGCCGGAAAGCTTCGGGGGGGCACAGATACGCAGTATTTT | CAGKLRGGTDTQYF | TRBD2 | . | TRBJ2-3 | TRBV5-6
TGTGCCAGCAGCTTACGGGACAGGGGGCAGGCTAAGGACAATGAGCAGTTCTTC | CASSLRDRGQAKDNEQFF | TRBD1 | . | TRBJ2-1 | TRBV7-9
TGTGCCAGCAGCTTACGCGGGACTAGCGGGGGAGGCACCGGGGAGCTGTTTTTT | CASSLRGTSGGGTGELFF | TRBD2 | . | TRBJ2-2 | TRBV7-2
TGCGCCAGCAGCCTAATACAGGGAAAGGATGGCTACACCTTC | CASSLIQGKDGYTF | . | few | TRBJ1-2 | TRBV5-1
TGTGCCACCAGCAGAGGACAGGGTGGTGCCACCGGGGAGCTGTTTTTT | CATSRGQGGATGELFF | TRBD1 | . | TRBJ2-2 | TRBV15
TGCGCCAGCAGCTTGGTTGGGGCAGCTGGGGCCAACGTCCTGACTTTC | CASSLVGAAGANVLTF | . | . | TRBJ2-6 | TRBV5-1
TGCGCCAGCAGCCAAGAAAGAGTCCCGGACGAGCAGTACTTC | CASSQERVPDEQYF | . | once | TRBJ2-7 | TRBV4-1
TGTGCCAGCAGTACTAGGGGAGGCGGCTACACCTTC | CASSTRGGGYTF | . | few | TRBJ1-2 | TRBV6-6
TGTGCCAGCAGCGCAACGACAGGGTTCCGTAATGGCTACACCTTC | CASSATTGFRNGYTF | TRBD1 | . | TRBJ1-2 | TRBV2
TGTGCCAGCAGACCCAGGGGTTACGAGCAGTACTTC | CASRPRGYEQYF | . | . | TRBJ2-7 | TRBV2
TGTGCCAGCAGCCCCAGGTCGGGAGGGCGGCAAGAGACCCAGTACTTC | CASSPRSGGRQETQYF | TRBD2 | . | TRBJ2-5 | TRBV9
TGTGCCAGCAGGACAGGGGCTAGCACAGATACGCAGTATTTT | CASRTGASTDTQYF | TRBD1 | . | TRBJ2-3 | TRBV27
TGTGCCAGCGCCAGGGGACTGAACACTGAAGCTTTCTTT | CASARGLNTEAFF | . | . | TRBJ1-1 | TRBV5-6
TGTGCCAGCAGCCCCTCGAACGCAGGGGCCTATGGCTACACCTTC | CASSPSNAGAYGYTF | . | . | TRBJ1-2 | TRBV7-6
TGTGCCACCAGCCCTTCTTGGCTGCGCACCGGGGAGCTGTTTTTT | CATSPSWLRTGELFF | . | . | TRBJ2-2 | TRBV15
TGTGCCAGCACTCGGTTCGAAGGGGGCACTGAAGCTTTCTTT | CASTRFEGGTEAFF | . | once | TRBJ1-1 | TRBV9
TGTGCCAGCAGTTCTGGTGTTGAAAAACTGTTTTTT | CASSSGVEKLFF | . | . | TRBJ1-4 | TRBV6-5
TGTGCCAGCTCACCTGCCTTGGAGGGGCGAAGCTCTGGAAACACCATATATTTT | CASSPALEGRSSGNTIYF | . | . | TRBJ1-3 | TRBV18
TGTGCCAGCAGCTTCGGACAGGGAGGTCAGCCCCAGCATTTT | CASSFGQGGQPQHF | TRBD1 | . | TRBJ1-5 | TRBV27
TGTGCCAGCAGAGCATTGAACACTGAAGCTTTCTTT | CASRALNTEAFF | . | . | TRBJ1-1 | TRBV25-1
TGTGCCAGCAGCTTAACGGGACTAGCGGCCGGGGAGCTGTTTTTT | CASSLTGLAAGELFF | TRBD2 | . | TRBJ2-2 | TRBV5-4
TGTGCCAGCAACCGACAGGGGGCAGATACGCAGTATTTT | CASNRQGADTQYF | TRBD1 | . | TRBJ2-3 | TRBV5-4
TGTGCCAGCAGCGACAGACAGGGGGCCTACCCTCAATACAATGAGCAGTTCTTC | CASSDRQGAYPQYNEQFF | TRBD1 | . | TRBJ2-1 | TRBV14
TGCGCCAGCAGCCCCGCTAGCGGGGGGGCCCCCGAGCAGTACTTC | CASSPASGGAPEQYF | TRBD2 | once | TRBJ2-7 | TRBV4-1
TGCGCCAGCAGCCAAGTGGGACTGATTAATGAAAAACTGTTTTTT | CASSQVGLINEKLFF | . | . | TRBJ1-4 | TRBV4-1
TGTGCCAGCAGCGTATCGGGACTAGCAACAGATACGCAGTATTTT | CASSVSGLATDTQYF | TRBD2 | . | TRBJ2-3 | TRBV5-4
TGTGCCAGCAGCTCCCGGGACAGGAGCTCCTACAATGAGCAGTTCTTC | CASSSRDRSSYNEQFF | TRBD1 | . | TRBJ2-1 | TRBV11-2
TGTGCCAGCAGCTTGGTACGGAATTCCTACGAGCAGTACTTC | CASSLVRNSYEQYF | . | . | TRBJ2-7 | TRBV5-8
TGTGCCAGTAGTATGAGGTTGGAGACCCAGTACTTC | CASSMRLETQYF | . | . | TRBJ2-5 | TRBV19
TGTGCCAGTAGTATGGGGCCAGGCAGGGGGCATTCACCCCTCCACTTT | CASSMGPGRGHSPLHF | TRBD1 | . | TRBJ1-6 | TRBV19
TGTGCCAGCAGGCGGAGTCTTTATGGCTACACCTTC | CASRRSLYGYTF | . | . | TRBJ1-2 | TRBV19
TGTGCCAGCAGTCCAGACAGGGTGAATGCAGATACGCAGTATTTT | CASSPDRVNADTQYF | TRBD1 | . | TRBJ2-3 | TRBV27
TGTGCCAGCAGGGACACCGGGACAAGCTATGGCTACACCTTC | CASRDTGTSYGYTF | . | . | TRBJ1-2 | TRBV2
TGTGCCATCAGTGCCGGGGCGGCCTACGAGCAGTACTTC | CAISAGAAYEQYF | . | . | TRBJ2-7 | TRBV10-3
TGTGCCAGCAGCCCCGGGACAGGTAGCGGCTACACCTTC | CASSPGTGSGYTF | TRBD1 | . | TRBJ1-2 | TRBV11-2
TGTGCCAGCACCCCTGGACAGGGGGCGACAGATACGCAGTATTTT | CASTPGQGATDTQYF | TRBD1 | once | TRBJ2-3 | TRBV9
TGTGCCAGCAGTTCGCGGCGGGGGTTTGAGCAGTACTTC | CASSSRRGFEQYF | TRBD2 | . | TRBJ2-5 | TRBV7-2
TGTGCCAGTAGCCAGGACAGGGTGAATGCTGAAGCTTTCTTT | CASSQDRVNAEAFF | TRBD1 | medium-sized | TRBJ1-1 | TRBV19
TGTGCCAGCAGTTTAAGTGGGATTCAGCCCCAGCATTTT | CASSLSGIQPQHF | . | . | TRBJ1-5 | TRBV27
TGTGCCAGCAGTTTACAAAATCAGCCCCAGCATTTT | CASSLQNQPQHF | . | . | TRBJ1-5 | TRBV28
TGTGCCAGCAGCCCTAGCGGGGCGACCACAGATACGCAGTATTTT | CASSPSGATTDTQYF | TRBD2 | . | TRBJ2-3 | TRBV9
TGTGCCAGCAGTTACGAGGGTTGGAACACTGAAGCTTTCTTT | CASSYEGWNTEAFF | . | . | TRBJ1-1 | TRBV6-5
TGCGCCAGCAGCTTGGAGGGAGAGTTCATGAACACTGAAGCTTTCTTT | CASSLEGEFMNTEAFF | . | . | TRBJ1-1 | TRBV5-1
TGTGCCAGTAGTATAGGGGAGGGCCGCTATGGCTACACCTTC | CASSIGEGRYGYTF | . | . | TRBJ1-2 | TRBV19
TGCGCCAGCAGCTTGGAAAGTGGTTGGGGAGGCACTGAAGCTTTCTTT | CASSLESGWGGTEAFF | . | once | TRBJ1-1 | TRBV5-1
TGCGCCAGCAGCTTGGAGCTGGACGGGGACCCCAGGGAGGAAAAACTGTTTTTT | CASSLELDGDPREEKLFF | . | . | TRBJ1-4 | TRBV5-1
TGCGCCAGCAGCTTGGCTCCTCAGGGGGACACTGAAGCTTTCTTT | CASSLAPQGDTEAFF | TRBD1 | . | TRBJ1-1 | TRBV5-1
TGTGCCAGCAGTTTCAGGGGGCTGGGGACAGATACGCAGTATTTT | CASSFRGLGTDTQYF | TRBD1 | once | TRBJ2-3 | TRBV28
TGTGCCAGCAGCCAGAATCAGGGGTTCGCTGAAGCTTTCTTT | CASSQNQGFAEAFF | . | . | TRBJ1-1 | TRBV7-9
TGTGCCAGTAGGTATAGCGGGGGTACAGATACGCAGTATTTT | CASRYSGGTDTQYF | TRBD2 | once | TRBJ2-3 | TRBV19